The clone carrying this TCR beta chain was detected once. What it binds is not known. This may arise from a read error, as a much more abundant clone is one base away. CDR1 and CDR2 from the germline V gene are SGDLS and YYNGEE. CDR3 length: 15 amino acids. V was shortened by 3 bases and J by 11 bases, with 18 bases between the two germline ends. This specimen belongs to a study of molecular identifiers for immune sequencing clone quantification. Study details: In the replicates, RNA derived from about 20,000 or 100,000 naive CD8 cells was divided into five parts, and four were sequenced.

TCRdb re-called the PCR reads through MiXCR, storing one row per CDR3 protein. Of over 600,000 distinct CDR3 sequences in the sample, roughly 21% are singletons; the top ten hold 0.85%. General observations from the study: Over 98% of effector molecules, yet under 1% of naive-cell molecules, were held by clones above 20 RNA copies. One cell's worth of spiked Jurkat TCR RNA was reportedly detectable among roughly 1 million naive cells.

Specimen: naive CD8+ T cells from blood, with Jurkat cell RNA spiked in. Described subset: FACS-sorted CD8+CD4-CCR7+CD45RA+ naive T cells. The chain links TRBV9 to TRBJ1-6; D is undetermined. The clonotype comes from a human donor in good health. Some libraries in this study had Jurkat cell RNA spiked in. Written as DNA, the CDR3 is TGTGCCAGCAGCGGGGTCCGGATTGACAATCCACCCCTCCACTTT. It specifies CASSGVRIDNPPLHF.